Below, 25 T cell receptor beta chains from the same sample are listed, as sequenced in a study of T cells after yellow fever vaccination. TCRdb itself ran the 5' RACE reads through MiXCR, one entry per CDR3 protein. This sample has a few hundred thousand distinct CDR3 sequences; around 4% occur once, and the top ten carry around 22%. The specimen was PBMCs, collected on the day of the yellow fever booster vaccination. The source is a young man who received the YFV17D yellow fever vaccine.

CDR3 amino acids: CASSPSGGREETQYF. The CDR3, as DNA: TGTGCCAGCAGTCCTAGCGGGGGGCGGGAAGAGACCCAGTACTTC. The gene calls are TRBV6-1 and TRBJ2-5; TRBD2 agrees at 11 bases. Germline trimming cut 5 bases from V and 3 bases from J; bases unmatched to any gene: 5. Per germline, CDR1 MNHNS and CDR2 SASEGT. This CDR3 region has 15 residues.

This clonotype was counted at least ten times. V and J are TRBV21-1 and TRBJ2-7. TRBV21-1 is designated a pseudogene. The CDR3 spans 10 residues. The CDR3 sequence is CASSAYEQYV. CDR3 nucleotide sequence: TGTGCCAGCAGCGCCTACGAGCAGTACGTC.

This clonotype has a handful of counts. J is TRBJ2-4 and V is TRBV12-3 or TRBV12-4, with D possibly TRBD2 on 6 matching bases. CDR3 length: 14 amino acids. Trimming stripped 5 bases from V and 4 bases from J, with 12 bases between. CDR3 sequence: CASSPPAGKNIQYF. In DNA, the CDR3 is TGTGCCAGCAGTCCCCCCGCGGGAAAAAACATTCAGTACTTC.

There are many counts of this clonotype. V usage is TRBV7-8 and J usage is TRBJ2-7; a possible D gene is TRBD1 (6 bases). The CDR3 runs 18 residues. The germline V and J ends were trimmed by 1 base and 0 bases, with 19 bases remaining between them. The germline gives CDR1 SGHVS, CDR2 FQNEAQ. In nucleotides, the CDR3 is TGTGCCAGCAGCTTAGGGGCTACTCCAGGGGTTAACTCCTACGAGCAGTACGTC. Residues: CASSLGATPGVNSYEQYV.

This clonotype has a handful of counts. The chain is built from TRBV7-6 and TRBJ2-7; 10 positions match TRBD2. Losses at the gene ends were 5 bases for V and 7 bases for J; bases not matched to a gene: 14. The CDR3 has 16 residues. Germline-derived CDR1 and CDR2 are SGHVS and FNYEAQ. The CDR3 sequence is CASSARLAGGPKEQYF. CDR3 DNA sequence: TGTGCCAGCAGCGCGCGATTAGCGGGGGGACCGAAAGAGCAGTACTTC.

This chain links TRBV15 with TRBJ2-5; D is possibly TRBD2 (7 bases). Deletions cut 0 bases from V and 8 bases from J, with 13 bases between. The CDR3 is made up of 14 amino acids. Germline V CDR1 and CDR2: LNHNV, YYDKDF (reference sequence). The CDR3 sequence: CATSRDRGAGTQYF. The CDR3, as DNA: TGTGCCACCAGCAGAGATCGGGGGGCCGGTACCCAGTACTTC. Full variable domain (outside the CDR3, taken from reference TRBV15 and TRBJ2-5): DAMVIQNPRYQVTQFGKPVTLSCSQTLNHNVMYWYQQKSSQAPKLLFHYYDKDFNNEADTPDNFQSRRPNTSFCFLDIRSPGLGDTAMYLCATSRDRGAGTQYFGPGTRLLVL.

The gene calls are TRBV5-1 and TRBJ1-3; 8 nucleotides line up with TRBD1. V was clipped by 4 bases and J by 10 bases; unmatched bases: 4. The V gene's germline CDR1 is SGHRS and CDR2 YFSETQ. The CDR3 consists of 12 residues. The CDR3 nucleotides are TGCGCCAGCAGCATCGGACAGGGAACCATATATTTT. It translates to CASSIGQGTIYF.

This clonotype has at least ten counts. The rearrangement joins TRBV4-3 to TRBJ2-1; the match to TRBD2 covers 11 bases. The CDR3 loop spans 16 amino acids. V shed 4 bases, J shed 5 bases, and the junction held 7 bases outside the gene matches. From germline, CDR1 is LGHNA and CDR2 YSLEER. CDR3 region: CASSRLAGGTNNEQFF. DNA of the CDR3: TGCGCCAGCAGCCGGTTAGCGGGGGGGACAAACAATGAGCAGTTCTTC.

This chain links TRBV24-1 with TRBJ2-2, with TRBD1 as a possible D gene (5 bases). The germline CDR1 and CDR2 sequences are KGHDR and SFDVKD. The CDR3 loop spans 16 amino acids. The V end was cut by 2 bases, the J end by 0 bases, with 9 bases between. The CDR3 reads CATSDWGSANTGELFF. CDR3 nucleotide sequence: TGTGCCACCAGTGATTGGGGCAGCGCGAACACCGGGGAGCTGTTTTTT.

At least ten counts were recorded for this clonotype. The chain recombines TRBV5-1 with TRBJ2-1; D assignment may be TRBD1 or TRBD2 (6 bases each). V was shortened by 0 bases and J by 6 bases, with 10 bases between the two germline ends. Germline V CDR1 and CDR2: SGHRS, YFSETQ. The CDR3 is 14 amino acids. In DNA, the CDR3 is TGCGCCAGCAGCTTGGCAGAGGGGGGCAATGAGCAGTTCTTC. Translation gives CASSLAEGGNEQFF.

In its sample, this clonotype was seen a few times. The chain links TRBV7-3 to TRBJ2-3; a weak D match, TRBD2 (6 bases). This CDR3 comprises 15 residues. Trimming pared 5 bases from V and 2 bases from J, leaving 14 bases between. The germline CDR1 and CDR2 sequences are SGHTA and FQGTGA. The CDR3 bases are TGTGCCAGCAGCGGTGATGGGGGGAACACAGATACGCAGTATTTT. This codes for CASSGDGGNTDTQYF.

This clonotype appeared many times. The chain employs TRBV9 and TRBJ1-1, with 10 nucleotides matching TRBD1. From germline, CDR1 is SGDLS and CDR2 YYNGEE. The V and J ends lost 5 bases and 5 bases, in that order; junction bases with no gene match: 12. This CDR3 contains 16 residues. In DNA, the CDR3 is TGTGCCAGCAGTAGGGACAGGGGACGAGGGGGGACTGAAGCTTTCTTT. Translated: CASSRDRGRGGTEAFF.

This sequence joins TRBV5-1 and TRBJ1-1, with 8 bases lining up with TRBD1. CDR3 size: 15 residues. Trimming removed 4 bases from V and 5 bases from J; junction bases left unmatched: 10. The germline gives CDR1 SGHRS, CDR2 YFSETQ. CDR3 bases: TGCGCCAGCAGCGAACCTCCCACAGGGGGGACTGAAGCTTTCTTT. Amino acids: CASSEPPTGGTEAFF.

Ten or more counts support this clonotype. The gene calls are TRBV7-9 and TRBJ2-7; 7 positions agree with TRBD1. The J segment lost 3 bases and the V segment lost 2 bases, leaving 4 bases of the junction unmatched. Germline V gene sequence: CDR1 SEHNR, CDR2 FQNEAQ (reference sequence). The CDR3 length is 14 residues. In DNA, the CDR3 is TGTGCCAGCAGCTTACGAGGGGGCGACTACGAGCAGTACGTC. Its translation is CASSLRGGDYEQYV.

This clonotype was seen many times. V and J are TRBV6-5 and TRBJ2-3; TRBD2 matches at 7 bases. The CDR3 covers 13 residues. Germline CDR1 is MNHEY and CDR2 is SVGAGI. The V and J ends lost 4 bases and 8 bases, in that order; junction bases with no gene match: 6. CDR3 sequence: CASSSLAGVTQYF. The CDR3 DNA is TGTGCCAGCAGTTCCCTGGCGGGGGTTACGCAGTATTTT.

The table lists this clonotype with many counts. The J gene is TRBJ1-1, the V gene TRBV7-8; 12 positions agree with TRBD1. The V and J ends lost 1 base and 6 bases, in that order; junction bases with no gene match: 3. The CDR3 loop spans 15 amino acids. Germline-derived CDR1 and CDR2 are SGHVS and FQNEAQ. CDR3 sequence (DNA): TGTGCCAGCAGCTTAGGGGGACAGGGGGCACCTGAAGCTTTCTTT. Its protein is CASSLGGQGAPEAFF.

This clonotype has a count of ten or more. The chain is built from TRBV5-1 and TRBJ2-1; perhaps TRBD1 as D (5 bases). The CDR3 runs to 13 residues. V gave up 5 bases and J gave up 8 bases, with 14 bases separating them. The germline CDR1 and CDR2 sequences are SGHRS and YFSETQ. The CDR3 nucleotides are TGCGCCAGCAGGCCAGGGTTGGCGGATGAGCAGTTCTTC. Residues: CASRPGLADEQFF. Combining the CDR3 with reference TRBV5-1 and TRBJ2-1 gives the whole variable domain KAGVTQTPRYLIKTRGQQVTLSCSPISGHRSVSWYQQTPGQGLQFLFEYFSETQRNKGNFPGRFSGRQFSNSRSEMNVSTLELGDSALYLCASRPGLADEQFFGPGTRLTVL.

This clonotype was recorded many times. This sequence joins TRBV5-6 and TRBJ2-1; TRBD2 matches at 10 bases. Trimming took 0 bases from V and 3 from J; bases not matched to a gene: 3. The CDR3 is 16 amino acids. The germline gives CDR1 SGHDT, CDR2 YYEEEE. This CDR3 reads CASSLELAGDYNEQFF. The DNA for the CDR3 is TGTGCCAGCAGCTTGGAGCTAGCGGGGGACTACAATGAGCAGTTCTTC.

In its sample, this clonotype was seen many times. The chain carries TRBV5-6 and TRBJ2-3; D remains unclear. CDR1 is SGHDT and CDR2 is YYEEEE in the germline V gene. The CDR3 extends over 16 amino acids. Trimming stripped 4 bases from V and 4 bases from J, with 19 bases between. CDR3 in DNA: TGTGCCAGCAGCCTACGGACGGATGGGTCAGCAGATACGCAGTATTTT. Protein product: CASSLRTDGSADTQYF. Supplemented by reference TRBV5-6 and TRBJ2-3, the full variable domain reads DAGVTQSPTHLIKTRGQQVTLRCSPKSGHDTVSWYQQALGQGPQFIFQYYEEEERQRGNFPDRFSGHQFPNYSSELNVNALLLGDSALYLCASSLRTDGSADTQYFGPGTRLTVL.

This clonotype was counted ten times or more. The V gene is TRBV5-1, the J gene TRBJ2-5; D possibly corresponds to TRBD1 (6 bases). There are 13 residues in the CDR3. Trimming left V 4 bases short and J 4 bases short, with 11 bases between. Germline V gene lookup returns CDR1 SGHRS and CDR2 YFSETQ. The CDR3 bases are TGCGCCAGCAGCCCTCAGGGGTTAGAGACCCAGTACTTC. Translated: CASSPQGLETQYF.

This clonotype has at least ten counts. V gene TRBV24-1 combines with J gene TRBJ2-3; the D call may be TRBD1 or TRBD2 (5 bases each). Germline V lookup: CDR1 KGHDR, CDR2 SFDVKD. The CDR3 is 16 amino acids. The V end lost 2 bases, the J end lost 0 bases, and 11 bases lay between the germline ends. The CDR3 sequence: CATSDSGTASTDTQYF. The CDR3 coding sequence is TGTGCCACCAGTGATTCGGGGACGGCTAGCACAGATACGCAGTATTTT.

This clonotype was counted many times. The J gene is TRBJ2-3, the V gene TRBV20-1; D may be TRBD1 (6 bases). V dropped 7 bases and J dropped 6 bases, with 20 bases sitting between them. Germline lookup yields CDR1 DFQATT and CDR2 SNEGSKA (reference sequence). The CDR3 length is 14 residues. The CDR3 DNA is TGCAGTGACGACGGTTTGCAGCAGGGGGATACGCAGTATTTT. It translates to CSDDGLQQGDTQYF.

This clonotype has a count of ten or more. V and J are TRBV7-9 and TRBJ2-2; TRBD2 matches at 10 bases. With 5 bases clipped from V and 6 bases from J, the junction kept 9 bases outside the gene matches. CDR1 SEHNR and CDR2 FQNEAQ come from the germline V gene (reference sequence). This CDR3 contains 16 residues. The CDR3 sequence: CASSPGTSANPGELFF. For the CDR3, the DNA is TGTGCCAGCAGCCCAGGGACTAGCGCTAACCCCGGGGAGCTGTTTTTT.

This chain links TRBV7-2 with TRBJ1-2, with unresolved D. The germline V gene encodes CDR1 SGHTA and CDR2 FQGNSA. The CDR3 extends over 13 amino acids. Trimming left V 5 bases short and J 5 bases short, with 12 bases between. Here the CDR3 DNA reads TGTGCCAGCAGCCGATTAGGGCAGTATGGCTACACCTTC. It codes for CASSRLGQYGYTF.

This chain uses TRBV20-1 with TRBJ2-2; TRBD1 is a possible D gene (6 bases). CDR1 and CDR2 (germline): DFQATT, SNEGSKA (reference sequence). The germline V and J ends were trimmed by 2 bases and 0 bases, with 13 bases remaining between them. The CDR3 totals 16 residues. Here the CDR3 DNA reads TGCAGTGCTAGACCCGACAGGCTGCCGAACACCGGGGAGCTGTTTTTT. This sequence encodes CSARPDRLPNTGELFF.